Listed here are 18 T cell receptor beta chains from one sample, sequenced in a study of PD-L1 blockade in urothelial cancer. The method was immunoSEQ multiplex PCR; TCRdb's version includes in-frame clones alone and lacks a portion of them. The sample contains about 21,000 clones, around 89% of which appear only once. The source was PBMCs, collected around atezolizumab (anti-PD-L1) treatment. All receptors derive from an older woman with urothelial cancer.

V and J are TRBV19 and TRBJ1-5; tentative D call: TRBD1 (5 bases). This CDR3 is built from 14 residues. In germline, CDR1 is LNHDA, CDR2 SQIVND (reference sequence). Trimming cost V 10 bases and J 4 bases, with 17 bases left between them. CDR3 sequence reads: CATTSQGSNQPQHF. The CDR3 region has the DNA TGTGCCACCACTTCTCAGGGCAGTAATCAGCCCCAGCATTTT.

V and J are TRBV27 and TRBJ1-1; no clear D. CDR1 and CDR2 from the germline V gene are MNHEY and SMNVEV (reference sequence). The CDR3 runs to 13 residues. Trimming pared 4 bases from V and 1 base from J, leaving 7 bases between. DNA for the CDR3: TGTGCCAGCAGTTCCATCAGGAACACTGAAGCTTTCTTT. Translating it yields CASSSIRNTEAFF.

The chain couples TRBV18 to TRBJ2-3; tentative D call: TRBD1 (5 bases). The V gene's germline CDR1 is KGHSH and CDR2 LQKENI. The germline V and J ends were trimmed by 3 bases and 0 bases, with 10 bases remaining between them. The CDR3 loop spans 15 amino acids. The CDR3 coding sequence is TGTGCCAGCTCACCTCAGGGCTATAGCACAGATACGCAGTATTTT. Its translation is CASSPQGYSTDTQYF.

The genes are TRBV7-2 and TRBJ2-1, with 7 bases that match TRBD1. CDR1 and CDR2 from the germline V gene are SGHTA and FQGNSA. The CDR3 is made up of 17 amino acids. V dropped 6 bases and J dropped 0; count of bases not matched to a gene: 11. The CDR3 nucleotides read TGTGCCAGCAGTTCAAGCAGGGGGATCAGCTCCTACAATGAGCAGTTCTTC. Amino acid sequence: CASSSSRGISSYNEQFF.

The chain combines TRBV28 with TRBJ1-4, with D tentatively TRBD1 (5 bases). V lost 2 bases and J lost 8, with 12 bases in between. In germline, CDR1 is MDHEN, CDR2 SYDVKM. This CDR3 is built from 14 residues. The DNA of the CDR3 is TGTGCCAGCAGTTTAGGAGGGGCCGGGGAAAAACTGTTTTTT. Amino acid sequence: CASSLGGAGEKLFF.

The J gene is TRBJ2-3, the V gene TRBV20-1; D gene uncertain. The germline V and J ends were trimmed by 1 base and 7 bases, with 6 bases remaining between them. Looked up from germline, CDR1 is DFQATT and CDR2 is SNEGSKA (reference sequence). The CDR3 is 11 amino acids. CDR3 nucleotides: TGCAGTGCTAGAGCCATGTATACGCAGTATTTT. Its translation is CSARAMYTQYF.

The CDR3 nucleotides are TGCGCCAGCAGCTTCAGGCCGACAGGGAGGAACAATGAGCAGTTCTTC. Amino acids: CASSFRPTGRNNEQFF. The rearrangement uses TRBV5-1 and TRBJ2-1, with D perhaps TRBD1 (7 bases). Germline V gene data show CDR1 as SGHRS and CDR2 as YFSETQ. V shed 2 bases and J shed 5 bases, with 17 bases lying between them. The CDR3 length is 16 residues.

The chain couples TRBV21-1 to TRBJ1-5. TRBV21-1 is given as a pseudogene. The CDR3 is made up of 13 amino acids. The CDR3 loop reads CASPHFSNQPQHF. CDR3 bases: TGTGCCAGTCCCCACTTTAGCAATCAGCCCCAGCATTTT.

This sequence joins TRBV7-9 and TRBJ1-1; weak D call: TRBD1 (6 bases). Germline V lookup: CDR1 SEHNR, CDR2 FQNEAQ (reference sequence). The CDR3 runs to 14 residues. The V end was cut by 5 bases, the J end by 1 base, with 11 bases between. The CDR3: CASSRTGQNTEAFF. Here the CDR3 DNA reads TGTGCCAGCAGCAGAACGGGACAGAACACTGAAGCTTTCTTT.

This clone has just one count. J is TRBJ2-7 and V is TRBV9, with 7 bases aligning to TRBD2. Germline lookup yields CDR1 SGDLS and CDR2 YYNGEE. V gave up 4 bases and J gave up 2 bases; unmatched junction bases: 6. The CDR3 consists of 14 residues. The CDR3 sequence: CASSPGLGPYEQYF. The CDR3 bases are TGTGCCAGCAGCCCAGGACTAGGCCCCTACGAGCAGTACTTC.

J is TRBJ1-3 and V is TRBV9; D might be TRBD1 (6 bases). In germline, CDR1 is SGDLS, CDR2 YYNGEE. V lost 3 bases and J 4 bases, leaving 14 bases between the germline ends. The CDR3 consists of 15 residues. CDR3 amino acids: CASSGSGTPGNTIYF. CDR3 in DNA: TGTGCCAGCAGCGGTTCCGGGACACCAGGAAACACCATATATTTT.

Notes on this clone: The junction and the germline gene differ at one end; a read error may be behind it. The rearrangement links TRBV27 to TRBJ2-1, with TRBD2 identical over 11 bases. CDR3 length: 13 residues. Germline V gene data show CDR1 as MNHEY and CDR2 as SMNVEV (reference sequence). CDR3 region: CASSFVSSGRRIF. In DNA form, the CDR3 reads TGTGCCAGCAGTTTCGTTTCTAGCGGGAGGAGGATCTTC.

The chain uses TRBV27 and TRBJ2-7; perhaps TRBD1 as D (6 bases). The ends were cut back, 5 bases at V and 2 bases at J, with 19 bases in the middle. CDR1 and CDR2 from the germline V gene are MNHEY and SMNVEV (reference sequence). CDR3 size: 16 residues. The CDR3: CASSRGAGARTYEQYF. The CDR3 region has the DNA TGTGCCAGCAGTCGTGGGGCAGGGGCCCGGACCTACGAGCAGTACTTC.

The rearrangement joins TRBV13 to TRBJ1-2; tentative D call: TRBD1 (6 bases). The germline gives CDR1 PRHDT, CDR2 FYEKMQ (reference sequence). The V gene lost 4 bases and the J gene lost 5 bases, with 17 bases spanning the gap. The CDR3 is 15 amino acids. This CDR3 reads CASSYTTTGFYGYTF. The CDR3 DNA reads as TGTGCCAGCAGCTATACGACTACAGGGTTTTATGGCTACACCTTC.

The chain has TRBV28 and TRBJ2-3; 11 nucleotides align to TRBD2. V lost 6 bases and J lost 3; bases outside the gene matches: 8. CDR1 MDHEN and CDR2 SYDVKM come from the germline V gene. There are 16 residues in the CDR3. CDR3 DNA: TGTGCCAGCAGCATCACTAGCGGGAGATATACAGATACGCAGTATTTT. Translated: CASSITSGRYTDTQYF.

The gene calls are TRBV7-2 and TRBJ1-5; possibly TRBD1 for D (6 bases). V lost 2 bases to trimming and J lost 5 bases, with 16 bases between them. CDR1 and CDR2 from the germline V gene are SGHTA and FQGNSA. The CDR3 is 16 amino acids. The CDR3 DNA follows: TGTGCCAGCAGCTTACGCGGGGGGCTCGGGGATCAGCCCCAGCATTTT. Its protein product is CASSLRGGLGDQPQHF.

The CDR3 spells CASSLLGGFYGYTF. CDR3 DNA sequence: TGTGCCAGCAGCCTCTTAGGGGGCTTCTATGGCTACACCTTC. This chain uses TRBV6-5 with TRBJ1-2, with 7 bases matching TRBD1. CDR1 and CDR2 (germline): MNHEY, SVGAGI. V lost 6 bases to trimming and J lost 4 bases; unmatched junction nucleotides: 8. This CDR3 is built from 14 residues.

This chain links TRBV9 with TRBJ2-1; 8 bases match TRBD1. Trimming cost V 4 bases and J 4 bases; bases outside gene matches: 7. This CDR3 comprises 15 residues. Germline V gene sequence: CDR1 SGDLS, CDR2 YYNGEE. As DNA, the CDR3 is TGTGCCAGCAGCATGACAGGGGTCGAATACAATGAGCAGTTCTTC. This sequence encodes CASSMTGVEYNEQFF.